Presented here are 30 T cell receptor beta chains from one specimen sequenced in a study of cytomegalovirus exposure and HLA in healthy donors. The PCR contained 60 Vbeta and 13 Jbeta primers. Sequenced by immunoSEQ multiplex PCR; TCRdb stores in-frame clones only, minus some. The sample consists of approximately 93,000 clones, less than 80% of them appearing once. The sample comprised PBMCs. Every receptor here comes from a boy younger than 18 in good health and CMV-seropositive.

This chain joins TRBV28 and TRBJ1-6, with 10 bases identical to TRBD1. The germline V gene encodes CDR1 MDHEN and CDR2 SYDVKM. The CDR3 is 15 residues long. Trimming removed 0 bases from V and 10 bases from J; junction bases left unmatched: 3. The DNA of the CDR3 is TGTGCCAGCAGTTTATGGACAGGGGGCAACTCACCCCTCCACTTT. Translating gives CASSLWTGGNSPLHF.

This clone was detected a few times. V and J are TRBV27 and TRBJ2-7; D remains ambiguous. CDR1 is MNHEY, CDR2 SMNVEV, per germline (reference sequence). Trimming stripped 3 bases from V and 5 bases from J, with 11 bases between. This CDR3 has 13 residues. The CDR3 coding sequence is TGTGCCAGCAGTTTTGTAGGCGGCAACGAGCAGTACTTC. It encodes CASSFVGGNEQYF.

The V gene is TRBV30, the J gene TRBJ2-1; D call uncertain. Trimming removed 2 bases from V and 8 bases from J, with 16 bases in between. Germline V gene data show CDR1 as GTSNPN and CDR2 as SVGIG (reference sequence). This CDR3 contains 14 residues. Written as DNA, the CDR3 is TGTGCCTGGAGTCCCCTCCGGCCAGGCGATGAGCAGTTCTTC. This sequence encodes CAWSPLRPGDEQFF.

The genes are TRBV27 and TRBJ1-3; no reliable D call. Germline CDR1 is MNHEY and CDR2 is SMNVEV (reference sequence). The CDR3 is 16 residues long. Trimming left V 5 bases short and J 0 bases short, with 14 bases between. CDR3 region: CASSPQINHSGNTIYF. CDR3 DNA sequence: TGTGCCAGCAGTCCCCAGATTAATCACTCTGGAAACACCATATATTTT.

This clone was counted only a few times. V and J are TRBV5-6 and TRBJ2-1, with 8 bases fitting TRBD2. After removal of 4 bases from V and 3 bases from J, the junction contained 9 bases not matched to a gene. Germline V CDR1 and CDR2: SGHDT, YYEEEE. The CDR3 spans 16 residues. The CDR3 spells CASSVTSGSFYNEQFF. The DNA of the CDR3 is TGTGCCAGCAGCGTTACTAGCGGTTCCTTCTACAATGAGCAGTTCTTC.

In its sample, this clone was seen a few times. The chain couples TRBV9 to TRBJ2-1; maybe TRBD1 (6 bases). This CDR3 is built from 17 residues. Between the trimmed V and J ends, which lost 3 bases and 0 bases, there was a span of 16 bases. Germline CDR1 SGDLS, CDR2 YYNGEE. In DNA, the CDR3 is TGTGCCAGCAGCGATTCAGGGGTCTTGGGCTCCTACAATGAGCAGTTCTTC. Translating gives CASSDSGVLGSYNEQFF.

This clone was recorded a few times. The rearrangement joins TRBV18 to TRBJ1-5; 9 nucleotides agree with TRBD1. Trimming cost V 4 bases and J 10 bases; bases outside gene matches: 8. This CDR3 comprises 14 residues. Germline V gene data show CDR1 as KGHSH and CDR2 as LQKENI. This chain's CDR3 is CASSRGQGNEPQHF. The CDR3 region has the DNA TGTGCCAGCTCACGTGGACAGGGGAATGAACCCCAGCATTTT.

The chain joins TRBV7-9 to TRBJ1-1; no clear D gene. The V and J ends lost 2 bases and 4 bases respectively, with 8 bases between them. The length of the CDR3 is 13 residues. CDR1 is SEHNR, CDR2 FQNEAQ, per germline (reference sequence). The CDR3 region has the DNA TGTGCCAGCAGCTTATCGATGGCCACTGAAGCTTTCTTT. The encoded protein is CASSLSMATEAFF. The full variable domain, rest sourced from reference TRBV7-9 and TRBJ1-1, is DTGVSQNPRHKITKRGQNVTFRCDPISEHNRLYWYRQTLGQGPEFLTYFQNEAQLEKSRLLSDRFSAERPKGSFSTLEIQRTEQGDSAMYLCASSLSMATEAFFGQGTRLTVV.

The chain is built from TRBV7-9 and TRBJ1-1; 8 bases align to TRBD1. The CDR3 is 16 residues long. V was clipped by 4 bases and J by 0 bases; unmatched bases: 7. CDR1 is SEHNR and CDR2 is FQNEAQ in the germline V gene (reference sequence). The CDR3 nucleotides are TGTGCCAGCAGCTCGGACAGGGTGCTCTTGAACACTGAAGCTTTCTTT. Encoded protein: CASSSDRVLLNTEAFF.

This clone has only one observation. This chain connects TRBV5-1 to TRBJ2-1, with 12 bases lining up with TRBD2. There are 17 residues in the CDR3. Germline CDR1 reads SGHRS; CDR2 reads YFSETQ. The trim removed 4 bases at V and 8 bases at J, leaving 13 bases unmatched. CDR3 protein: CASSQLPLAGGGDEQFF. The CDR3 DNA sequence: TGCGCCAGCAGCCAACTACCACTAGCGGGAGGAGGCGATGAGCAGTTCTTC.

This chain joins TRBV7-8 and TRBJ2-1; 13 bases map to TRBD2. After removal of 4 bases from V and 1 base from J, the junction contained 4 bases not matched to a gene. This CDR3 spans 17 amino acids. Germline-derived CDR1 and CDR2 are SGHVS and FQNEAQ. CDR3 amino acids: CASSSGTSGISYNEQFF. In DNA, the CDR3 is TGTGCCAGCAGCTCAGGGACTAGCGGGATTTCCTACAATGAGCAGTTCTTC.

This clone came up once. The rearrangement links TRBV25-1 to TRBJ1-2; TRBD1 is a possible D gene (6 bases). CDR3 length: 14 residues. The germline CDR1 and CDR2 sequences are MGHDK and SYGVNS. V dropped 2 bases and J dropped 4 bases, with 11 bases sitting between them. The DNA of the CDR3 is TGTGCCAGCAGTGAAACGGACAGCTTCTATGGCTACACCTTC. Its protein product is CASSETDSFYGYTF.

The chain joins TRBV27 to TRBJ1-1; the D gene is possibly TRBD1 (6 bases). This CDR3 region has 13 residues. V was shortened by 3 bases and J by 7 bases, with 12 bases between the two germline ends. The germline V gene has CDR1 MNHEY and CDR2 SMNVEV (reference sequence). The CDR3 loop is CASSFTQGSEAFF. The CDR3 bases are TGTGCCAGCAGTTTCACACAGGGTAGTGAAGCTTTCTTT.

This sequence joins TRBV6-1 and TRBJ1-4; tentatively, D is TRBD1 (5 bases). V lost 2 bases to trimming and J lost 8 bases, with 9 bases between them. Germline assignment: CDR1 MNHNS and CDR2 SASEGT. This CDR3 spans 13 amino acids. Written as DNA, the CDR3 is TGTGCCAGCAGTGAACAGGGAAGCGAAAAACTGTTTTTT. Translating it yields CASSEQGSEKLFF.

The rearrangement links TRBV6-1 to TRBJ1-3; 8 bases agree with TRBD1. The CDR3 runs to 14 residues. Germline values: CDR1 MNHNS, CDR2 SASEGT. The V gene end was trimmed by 6 bases and the J gene end by 2 bases; junction bases not matched to a gene: 3. The CDR3 protein is CASRQGEAGNTIYF. Written as DNA, the CDR3 is TGTGCCAGCAGACAGGGGGAGGCTGGAAACACCATATATTTT.

The V and J genes are TRBV5-1 and TRBJ1-1, with 8 bases matching TRBD1. Germline CDR1 is SGHRS and CDR2 is YFSETQ. The J segment lost 8 bases and the V segment lost 7 bases, leaving 7 bases of the junction unmatched. The CDR3 has 12 amino acids. The CDR3 DNA follows: TGCGCCAGCTCCGCTGGACAGGGAGAAGCTTTCTTT. Translating it yields CASSAGQGEAFF.

V gene TRBV7-2 combines with J gene TRBJ2-3; TRBD2 might be the D (6 bases). Trimming left V 1 base short and J 3 bases short, with 14 bases between. From germline, CDR1 is SGHTA and CDR2 FQGNSA. This CDR3 comprises 16 residues. The CDR3 loop reads CASSLVGGSGTDTQYF. The CDR3 coding sequence is TGTGCCAGCAGCTTAGTGGGTGGGAGCGGGACAGATACGCAGTATTTT.

The chain combines TRBV14 with TRBJ2-1, with 7 bases aligning to TRBD1. Germline CDR1 SGHDN, CDR2 FVKESK. Germline trimming cut 2 bases from V and 1 base from J; bases unmatched to any gene: 2. The CDR3 is made up of 15 amino acids. The DNA for the CDR3 is TGTGCCAGCAGCCAATGGGACAGTTCCTACAATGAGCAGTTCTTC. Amino acids: CASSQWDSSYNEQFF.

This clone came up a few times. The chain links TRBV25-1 to TRBJ1-6, with a possible D match to TRBD1 (5 bases). CDR3 length equals 14 residues. Trimming left V 9 bases short and J 10 bases short, with 19 bases between. Germline loops: CDR1 MGHDK, CDR2 SYGVNS. CDR3 loop: CASTTPGTQSPLHF. The CDR3 DNA reads TGTGCCAGTACGACCCCCGGGACTCAGTCACCCCTCCACTTT.

The V gene is TRBV7-9, the J gene TRBJ2-7, with unresolved D. The CDR3 length is 15 residues. V lost 4 bases, J lost 7 bases, and 20 bases lay in between. Germline CDR1 is SEHNR and CDR2 is FQNEAQ (reference sequence). The CDR3 DNA sequence: TGTGCCAGCAGCTCCCCTAACAGCACCCCCGAGGAGCAGTACTTC. The encoded protein is CASSSPNSTPEEQYF. The full variable domain, rest sourced from reference TRBV7-9 and TRBJ2-7, is DTGVSQNPRHKITKRGQNVTFRCDPISEHNRLYWYRQTLGQGPEFLTYFQNEAQLEKSRLLSDRFSAERPKGSFSTLEIQRTEQGDSAMYLCASSSPNSTPEEQYFGPGTRLTVT.

This clone was counted a few times. CDR3 coding DNA: TGTGCCAGCAGCCCACAGCCCGTCTCTGGAAACACCATATATTTT. Its protein is CASSPQPVSGNTIYF. J is TRBJ1-3 and V is TRBV6-5; D remains ambiguous. CDR3 length: 15 residues. The germline CDR1 and CDR2 sequences are MNHEY and SVGAGI. Trimming left V 6 bases short and J 0 bases short, with 12 bases between.

The chain recombines TRBV9 with TRBJ1-3; D gene uncertain. From germline, CDR1 is SGDLS and CDR2 YYNGEE. The length of the CDR3 is 15 residues. V lost 3 bases to trimming and J lost 0 bases, with 10 bases between them. The CDR3 reads CASSASLGSGNTIYF. The CDR3 region has the DNA TGTGCCAGCAGCGCTAGTTTGGGCTCTGGAAACACCATATATTTT.

The rearrangement links TRBV19 to TRBJ2-3; 13 positions agree with TRBD2. Trimming took 5 bases from V and 4 from J; bases not matched to a gene: 3. CDR1 LNHDA and CDR2 SQIVND come from the germline V gene (reference sequence). The CDR3 length is 15 residues. The CDR3 DNA reads as TGTGCCAGTAGTCGACTAGCGGGGGGATCAGATACGCAGTATTTT. Translating gives CASSRLAGGSDTQYF.

The chain employs TRBV9 and TRBJ2-7, with TRBD2 matching 10 bases. The CDR3 has 14 amino acids. Germline V gene data show CDR1 as SGDLS and CDR2 as YYNGEE. V dropped 0 bases and J dropped 6; count of bases not matched to a gene: 3. CDR3 DNA: TGTGCCAGCAGCGTAGCTGCTAGCGGGAGCGAGCAGTACTTC. As protein: CASSVAASGSEQYF.

This clone was picked up a small number of times. The V and J genes are TRBV5-1 and TRBJ2-1; 14 bases map to TRBD2. This CDR3 comprises 16 residues. Germline V CDR1 and CDR2: SGHRS, YFSETQ. V trimming: 3 bases; J trimming: 15 bases; junction bases outside the gene matches: 14. The CDR3, as DNA: TGCGCCAGCAGCTCACAGGGGGGACTAGCGGGAGCCCTTACGTTCTTC. This codes for CASSSQGGLAGALTFF.

The chain employs TRBV5-1 and TRBJ1-1; 10 bases agree with TRBD1. Germline-derived CDR1 and CDR2 are SGHRS and YFSETQ. The length of the CDR3 is 17 residues. Losses at the gene ends were 3 bases for V and 4 bases for J; bases not matched to a gene: 12. The CDR3 DNA reads as TGCGCCAGCAGCTCCGGGACAGGGGTTTTAATGCGCACTGAAGCTTTCTTT. This gives the protein CASSSGTGVLMRTEAFF.

The chain joins TRBV5-1 to TRBJ2-1; tentative D call: TRBD1 (6 bases). The V and J ends lost 3 bases and 0 bases respectively, with 13 bases between them. Per the germline V gene, CDR1 is SGHRS and CDR2 is YFSETQ. The CDR3 runs 16 residues. CDR3 amino acids: CASSSLGQPSYNEQFF. The CDR3 DNA is TGCGCCAGCAGCTCCTTAGGACAGCCCTCCTACAATGAGCAGTTCTTC.

In DNA, the CDR3 is TGCGCCAGCAGCCAAGGACTTTTTAGCTCTGGGGCCAACGTCCTGACTTTC. Amino acids: CASSQGLFSSGANVLTF. The V and J genes are TRBV4-1 and TRBJ2-6; unclear D gene. Trimming shortened V by 1 base and J by 0 bases, and 10 bases separated the two germline ends. Germline CDR1 and CDR2: MGHRA and YSYEKL. This CDR3 region has 17 residues.

This clone was detected a few times. The CDR3 DNA reads as TGCGCCAGCAGCTGGAGGGGAGGTGGAACCACTGAAGCTTTCTTT. Its translation is CASSWRGGGTTEAFF. The J gene is TRBJ1-1, the V gene TRBV5-1; TRBD1 is a possible D gene (5 bases). This CDR3 has 15 residues. The V gene's germline CDR1 is SGHRS and CDR2 YFSETQ. The V end was cut by 3 bases, the J end by 4 bases, with 16 bases between.

The sample holds a few counts of this clone. The rearrangement uses TRBV29-1 and TRBJ2-1; the match to TRBD2 covers 7 bases. The CDR3 has 12 residues. Germline V gene sequence: CDR1 SQVTM, CDR2 ANQGSEA. The J segment lost 7 bases and the V segment lost 3 bases, leaving 3 bases of the junction unmatched. The CDR3 sequence is CSVDGGDNEQFF. CDR3 DNA sequence: TGCAGCGTTGATGGGGGGGATAATGAGCAGTTCTTC.